The 14 T cell receptor beta chains presented below share a single source sample, sequenced in a study of blood T cell repertoires in COVID-19. TCRdb's copy holds only in-frame clones and misses some; the assay was immunoSEQ multiplex PCR. Counted here are under 90,000 clones, 75% to 90% occurring once; the ten biggest clones make up approximately 16%. Sequences were obtained from peripheral blood. The receptors shown here come from a woman aged 80 or over with active or convalescent COVID-19.

This chain connects TRBV18 to TRBJ2-2, with D tentatively TRBD1 (5 bases). The V and J ends lost 6 bases and 7 bases respectively, with 9 bases between them. There are 12 residues in the CDR3. Germline assignment: CDR1 KGHSH and CDR2 LQKENI. CDR3 coding DNA: TGTGCCAGCTCTAACAGGTTCGGGGAGCTGTTTTTT. Translated, it gives CASSNRFGELFF. Combining the CDR3 with reference TRBV18 and TRBJ2-2 gives the whole variable domain NAGVMQNPRHLVRRRGQEARLRCSPMKGHSHVYWYRQLPEEGLKFMVYLQKENIIDESGMPKERFSAEFPKEGPSILRIQQVVRGDSAAYFCASSNRFGELFFGEGSRLTVL.

The gene calls are TRBV19 and TRBJ2-4, with a possible D match to TRBD2 (6 bases). CDR3 length: 15 residues. CDR1 and CDR2 (germline): LNHDA, SQIVND (reference sequence). Trimming took 3 bases from V and 0 from J, leaving 9 bases between them. The CDR3 sequence: CASSIAGLAKNIQYF. As DNA, the CDR3 is TGTGCCAGTAGTATTGCGGGGCTAGCCAAAAACATTCAGTACTTC. The variable domain in full, completed from reference TRBV19 and TRBJ2-4, reads DGGITQSPKYLFRKEGQNVTLSCEQNLNHDAMYWYRQDPGQGLRLIYYSQIVNDFQKGDIAEGYSVSREKKESFPLTVTSAQKNPTAFYLCASSIAGLAKNIQYFGAGTRLSVL.

The genes are TRBV29-1 and TRBJ2-7, with a possible D match to TRBD2 (7 bases). The germline V and J ends were trimmed by 1 base and 5 bases, with 24 bases remaining between them. The germline gives CDR1 SQVTM, CDR2 ANQGSEA. The CDR3 has 17 amino acids. CDR3 region: CSVEGVGGGMGRDEQYF. CDR3 bases: TGCAGCGTTGAAGGAGTAGGAGGGGGAATGGGGAGGGACGAGCAGTACTTC.

This chain joins TRBV10-3 and TRBJ2-7; TRBD1 matches 9 bases. The CDR3 length is 14 residues. Germline CDR1 ENHRY, CDR2 SYGVKD. With V trimmed by 6 bases and J by 1 base, 4 bases remained unmatched. The CDR3 nucleotides read TGTGCCATCAGCCGGGACAGGGTATCCTACGAGCAGTACTTC. As protein: CAISRDRVSYEQYF.

The CDR3 DNA reads TGCGCCAGCAGCTTGGGACCAGGGGACTCCTACGAGCAGTACTTC. It codes for CASSLGPGDSYEQYF. The chain links TRBV5-1 to TRBJ2-7, with D perhaps TRBD1 (6 bases). The V and J ends lost 0 bases and 0 bases respectively, with 10 bases between them. The germline V gene encodes CDR1 SGHRS and CDR2 YFSETQ. This CDR3 is built from 15 residues. Full variable domain (rest looked up from reference TRBV5-1 and TRBJ2-7): KAGVTQTPRYLIKTRGQQVTLSCSPISGHRSVSWYQQTPGQGLQFLFEYFSETQRNKGNFPGRFSGRQFSNSRSEMNVSTLELGDSALYLCASSLGPGDSYEQYFGPGTRLTVT.

This clone has only a few counts. The chain uses TRBV5-4 and TRBJ1-2, with D maybe TRBD1 (5 bases). Germline-derived CDR1 and CDR2 are SGHNT and YYREEE (reference sequence). The CDR3 is 15 residues long. V was clipped by 0 bases and J by 8 bases, with 17 bases between them. For the CDR3, the DNA is TGTGCCAGCAGCTTGGTAGAATTCGGGGGAGGGGGCTACACCTTC. Residues: CASSLVEFGGGGYTF.

The gene calls are TRBV12-5 and TRBJ2-7; 8 nucleotides align to TRBD1. The CDR3 covers 14 residues. J lost 6 bases, V lost 3 bases, and 7 bases had no gene match. Germline V gene sequence: CDR1 LGHNT, CDR2 FRNRAP. The CDR3: CASGLGQGKGEQYF. In nucleotides, the CDR3 is TGTGCTAGTGGTTTAGGACAGGGCAAGGGCGAGCAGTACTTC.

The genes are TRBV27 and TRBJ2-7; TRBD1 aligns across 9 bases. This CDR3 is 15 amino acids long. Trimming at V came to 4 bases and at J to 3 bases, leaving 7 bases not matched to a gene. CDR1 and CDR2 (germline): MNHEY, SMNVEV (reference sequence). The CDR3 protein is CASSSLGTGNYEQYF. In DNA form, the CDR3 reads TGTGCCAGCAGTTCCCTAGGGACAGGGAACTACGAGCAGTACTTC.

The rearrangement joins TRBV5-4 to TRBJ2-1; no firm D call. Trimming left V 3 bases short and J 6 bases short, with 10 bases between. Germline V gene lookup returns CDR1 SGHNT and CDR2 YYREEE (reference sequence). This CDR3 has 13 residues. Here the CDR3 reads CASSSPLVNEQFF. Here the CDR3 DNA reads TGTGCCAGCAGCTCCCCGCTAGTCAATGAGCAGTTCTTC.

The sample holds a few counts of this clone. This chain joins TRBV7-2 and TRBJ2-5, with D perhaps matching TRBD1 (6 bases). V was shortened by 7 bases and J by 5 bases, with 14 bases between the two germline ends. Germline assignment: CDR1 SGHTA and CDR2 FQGNSA. The CDR3 runs to 13 residues. This CDR3 reads CASTLTGGETQYF. In nucleotides, the CDR3 is TGTGCCAGCACTCTGACAGGTGGGGAGACCCAGTACTTC. Looking up the rest from reference TRBV7-2 and TRBJ2-5 gives the full variable domain: GAGVSQSPSNKVTEKGKDVELRCDPISGHTALYWYRQSLGQGLEFLIYFQGNSAPDKSGLPSDRFSAERTGGSVSTLTIQRTQQEDSAVYLCASTLTGGETQYFGPGTRLLVL.

The V gene is TRBV7-2, the J gene TRBJ2-7, with 9 bases fitting TRBD1. The CDR3 contains 15 residues. Per germline, CDR1 SGHTA and CDR2 FQGNSA. The trim removed 3 bases at V and 7 bases at J, leaving 10 bases unmatched. The CDR3 DNA follows: TGTGCCAGCAGCTTCTCCGGGGGACAGGGCGAGGAGCAGTACTTC. The encoded protein is CASSFSGGQGEEQYF.

The chain uses TRBV30 and TRBJ2-5, with 12 bases that match TRBD2. The V gene's germline CDR1 is GTSNPN and CDR2 SVGIG (reference sequence). This CDR3 contains 15 residues. With 4 bases clipped from V and 1 base from J, the junction kept 4 bases outside the gene matches. The CDR3 loop reads CAWTSGGGSQETQYF. CDR3 coding DNA: TGTGCCTGGACTAGCGGGGGGGGGAGCCAAGAGACCCAGTACTTC.

The J gene is TRBJ1-3, the V gene TRBV5-1, with 11 bases matching TRBD1. V was pared by 2 bases and J by 0 bases, with 4 bases of the junction left unmatched. The CDR3 totals 17 residues. The germline V gene has CDR1 SGHRS and CDR2 YFSETQ. Here the CDR3 DNA reads TGCGCCAGCAGCTTAGGACAGGGGGCCATCTCTGGAAACACCATATATTTT. Its protein is CASSLGQGAISGNTIYF.

V is TRBV28 and J is TRBJ1-2; D gene ambiguous. V gave up 1 base and J gave up 3 bases, with 12 bases separating them. This CDR3 spans 15 amino acids. Germline V gives CDR1 MDHEN, CDR2 SYDVKM. CDR3 in DNA: TGTGCCAGCAGTTTATCGAGCGGGGTGGACTATGGCTACACCTTC. Translating it yields CASSLSSGVDYGYTF.